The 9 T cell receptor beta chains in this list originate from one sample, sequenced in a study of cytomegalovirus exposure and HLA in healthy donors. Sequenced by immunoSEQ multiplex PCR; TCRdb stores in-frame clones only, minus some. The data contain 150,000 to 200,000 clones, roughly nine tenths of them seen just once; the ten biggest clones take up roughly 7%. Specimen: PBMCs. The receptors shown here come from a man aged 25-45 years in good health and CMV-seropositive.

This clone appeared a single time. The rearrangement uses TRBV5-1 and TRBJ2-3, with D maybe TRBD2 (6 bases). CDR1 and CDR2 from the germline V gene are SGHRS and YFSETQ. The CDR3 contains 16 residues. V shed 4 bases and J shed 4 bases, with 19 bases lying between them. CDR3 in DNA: TGCGCCAGCAGCCTCACTGGGGGGAGTATGGCAGATACGCAGTATTTT. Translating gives CASSLTGGSMADTQYF.

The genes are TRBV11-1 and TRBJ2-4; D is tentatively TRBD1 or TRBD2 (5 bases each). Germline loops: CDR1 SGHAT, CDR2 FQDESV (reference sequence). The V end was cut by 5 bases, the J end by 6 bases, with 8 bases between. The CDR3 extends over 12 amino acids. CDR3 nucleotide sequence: TGTGCCAGCAGCCCCGGGACAAACATTCAGTACTTC. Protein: CASSPGTNIQYF.

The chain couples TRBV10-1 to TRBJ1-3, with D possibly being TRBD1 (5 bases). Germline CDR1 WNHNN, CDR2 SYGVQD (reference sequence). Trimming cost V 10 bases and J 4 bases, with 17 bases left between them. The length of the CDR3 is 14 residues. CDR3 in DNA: TGCGCCACGTTACTTCAGGGAGGCGGAAACACCATATATTTT. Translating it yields CATLLQGGGNTIYF.

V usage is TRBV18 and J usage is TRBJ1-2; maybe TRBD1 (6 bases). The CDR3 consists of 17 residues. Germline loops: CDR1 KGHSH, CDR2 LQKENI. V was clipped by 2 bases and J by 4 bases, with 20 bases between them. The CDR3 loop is CASSPSNPTRGPYGYTF. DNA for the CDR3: TGTGCCAGCTCACCATCCAATCCCACACGGGGGCCCTATGGCTACACCTTC.

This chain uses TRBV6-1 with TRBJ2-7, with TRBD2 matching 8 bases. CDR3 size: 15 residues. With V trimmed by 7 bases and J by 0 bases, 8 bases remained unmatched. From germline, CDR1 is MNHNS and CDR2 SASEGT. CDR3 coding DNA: TGTGCCAGCACCCTATTGAGCGGGAGCTCCTACGAGCAGTACTTC. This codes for CASTLLSGSSYEQYF.

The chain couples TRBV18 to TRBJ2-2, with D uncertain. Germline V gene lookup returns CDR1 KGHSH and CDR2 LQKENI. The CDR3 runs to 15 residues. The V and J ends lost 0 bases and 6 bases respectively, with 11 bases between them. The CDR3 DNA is TGTGCCAGCTCACCACCGGTGGACGATGCCGGGGAGCTGTTTTTT. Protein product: CASSPPVDDAGELFF.

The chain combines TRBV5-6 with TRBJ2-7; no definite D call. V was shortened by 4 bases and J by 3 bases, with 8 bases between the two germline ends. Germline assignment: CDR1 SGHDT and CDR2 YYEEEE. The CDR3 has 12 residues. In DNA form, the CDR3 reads TGTGCCAGCAGCGGGATGAACTACGAGCAGTACTTC. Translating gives CASSGMNYEQYF.

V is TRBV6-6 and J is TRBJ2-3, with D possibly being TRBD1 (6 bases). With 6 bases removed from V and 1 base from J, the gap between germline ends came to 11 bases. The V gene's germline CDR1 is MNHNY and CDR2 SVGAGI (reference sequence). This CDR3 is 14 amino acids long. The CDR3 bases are TGTGCCAGCAGAAGGGGACAAGGCACAGATACGCAGTATTTT. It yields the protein CASRRGQGTDTQYF.

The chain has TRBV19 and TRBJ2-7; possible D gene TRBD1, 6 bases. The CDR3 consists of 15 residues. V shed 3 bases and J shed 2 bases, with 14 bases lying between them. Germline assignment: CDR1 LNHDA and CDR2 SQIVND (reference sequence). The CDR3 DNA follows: TGTGCCAGTAGTATGAGCGCGACAGGTACCTACGAGCAGTACTTC. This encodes CASSMSATGTYEQYF.